This passage covers 27 T cell receptor beta chains from one sample sequenced in a study of naive and memory T cell subsets. Both TRBC1 and TRBC2 were covered by a beta constant-region primer of two equimolar oligonucleotides. Nested alpha and beta constant-region primers with the SP2 primer drove four PCR rounds on ligated cDNA. TCRdb re-called the UMI-ligation and nested PCR reads with MiXCR, one entry per CDR3 protein. The table includes approximately 150,000 distinct CDR3 sequences, approximately 21% detected once. Notes on the study in general: Especially in CD8 cells, naive repertoires contained a few larger clonotypes, possibly CD45RA-re-expressing memory cells.

No cognate antigen is known for these TCRs. Sequenced: naive CD8+ T cells from blood. These receptors originate from a human donor in good health.

The V call is TRBV7-9, the J call TRBJ2-5, with 10 bases identical to TRBD2. The CDR3 contains 14 residues. V lost 8 bases and J lost 5; bases outside the gene matches: 8. Germline V gives CDR1 SEHNR, CDR2 FQNEAQ (reference sequence). This CDR3 is CASHLAGGLETQYF. Written as DNA, the CDR3 is TGTGCCAGCCATTTAGCGGGAGGATTGGAGACCCAGTACTTC.

The J gene is TRBJ1-1, the V gene TRBV3-1; 9 positions agree with TRBD1. The V gene end was trimmed by 5 bases and the J gene end by 3 bases; junction bases not matched to a gene: 1. Germline CDR1 LGHDT, CDR2 YNNKEL (reference sequence). This CDR3 is built from 13 residues. In DNA, the CDR3 is TGTGCCAGCAGCTGGGACAGGGACACTGAAGCTTTCTTT. Protein product: CASSWDRDTEAFF.

The rearrangement joins TRBV6-5 to TRBJ1-2; D possibly corresponds to TRBD1 (5 bases). This CDR3 is built from 15 residues. Germline V gene lookup returns CDR1 MNHEY and CDR2 SVGAGI. The germline V and J ends were trimmed by 2 bases and 2 bases, with 12 bases remaining between them. The CDR3 loop is CASSYEGSLNYGYTF. The CDR3 nucleotides are TGTGCCAGCAGTTACGAGGGGAGCTTGAACTATGGCTACACCTTC.

This clonotype was seen a handful of times. CDR3 coding DNA: TGTGCCAGCCATATTAATGGGGCAGGGAGGGGTTATGGTGAAAAACTGTTTTTT. Translation gives CASHINGAGRGYGEKLFF. The rearrangement links TRBV25-1 to TRBJ1-4; the D gene is possibly TRBD1 (5 bases). The ends were cut back, 8 bases at V and 7 bases at J, with 29 bases in the middle. The CDR3 spans 18 residues. CDR1 MGHDK and CDR2 SYGVNS come from the germline V gene. The variable domain in full, with the rest retrieved from reference TRBV25-1 and TRBJ1-4, is EADIYQTPRYLVIGTGKKITLECSQTMGHDKMYWYQQDPGMELHLIHYSYGVNSTEKGDLSSESTVSRIRTEHFPLTLESARPSHTSQYLCASHINGAGRGYGEKLFFGSGTQLSVL.

The chain recombines TRBV7-2 with TRBJ2-3, with D maybe TRBD1 (6 bases). The germline CDR1 and CDR2 sequences are SGHTA and FQGNSA. The CDR3 is 17 residues long. Trimming took 0 bases from V and 6 from J, leaving 19 bases between them. CDR3: CASSLAPGQYLSDTQYF. The CDR3 DNA follows: TGTGCCAGCAGCTTAGCCCCAGGACAGTATTTGTCCGATACGCAGTATTTT.

In this sample, this clonotype turned up a few times. The chain combines TRBV13 with TRBJ2-7, with D unclear. Trimming pared 2 bases from V and 7 bases from J, leaving 15 bases between. CDR3 length: 14 amino acids. Germline V CDR1 and CDR2: PRHDT, FYEKMQ (reference sequence). The CDR3 coding sequence is TGTGCCAGCAGCTTAAGTACTCGGCCTGTGGAGCAGTACTTC. As protein: CASSLSTRPVEQYF.

The rearrangement uses TRBV4-3 and TRBJ2-7; a possible D gene is TRBD2 (5 bases). There are 16 residues in the CDR3. From germline, CDR1 is LGHNA and CDR2 YSLEER. The V end lost 1 base, the J end lost 1 base, and 14 bases lay between the germline ends. The CDR3 coding sequence is TGCGCCAGCAGCCAAGGGATTAGAGGCGGGTCCTACGAGCAGTACTTC. Protein product: CASSQGIRGGSYEQYF.

The V call is TRBV6-2 or TRBV6-3, the J call TRBJ1-2; 8 bases line up with TRBD1. The CDR3 has 15 amino acids. The V gene's germline CDR1 is MNHEY and CDR2 SVGEGT. After removal of 2 bases from V and 6 bases from J, the junction contained 8 bases not matched to a gene. CDR3 region: CASSYRRTGLDGYTF. The DNA of the CDR3 is TGTGCCAGCAGTTACAGAAGGACAGGGTTGGATGGCTACACCTTC.

This clonotype was recorded a few times. This sequence joins TRBV11-2 and TRBJ2-1; D gene unclear. This CDR3 comprises 18 residues. V was pared by 5 bases and J by 9 bases, with 29 bases between. Germline V lookup: CDR1 SGHAT, CDR2 FQNNGV. The CDR3 DNA follows: TGTGCCAGCAGCCTCCGTCCATGGCAGAGTTGTTCTCCCGGTGAGCAGTTCTTC. Its translation: CASSLRPWQSCSPGEQFF.

This clonotype was observed a few times. The rearrangement joins TRBV12-3 or TRBV12-4 to TRBJ2-4, with D perhaps matching TRBD1 (5 bases). V dropped 1 base and J dropped 1 base, with 14 bases sitting between them. This CDR3 is 17 amino acids long. CDR3 amino acids: CASSLVPGREAKNIQYF. CDR3 nucleotide sequence: TGTGCCAGCAGTTTAGTTCCAGGGCGTGAGGCCAAAAACATTCAGTACTTC.

This chain uses TRBV10-1 with TRBJ2-7, with a tentative D call TRBD1 (6 bases). CDR3 size: 14 residues. Looked up from germline, CDR1 is WNHNN and CDR2 is SYGVQD (reference sequence). The V gene lost 7 bases and the J gene lost 5 bases, with 18 bases spanning the gap. Here the CDR3 DNA reads TGCGCCAGCACCCGGGACATAGGCTTGAACGAGCAGTACTTC. This codes for CASTRDIGLNEQYF.

The chain couples TRBV15 to TRBJ1-1, with D possibly being TRBD1 (5 bases). CDR3 length equals 11 residues. Trimming pared 8 bases from V and 7 bases from J, leaving 11 bases between. The germline V gene has CDR1 LNHNV and CDR2 YYDKDF (reference sequence). The CDR3 DNA reads as TGTGCCACCTGGGGCGGTATTGAAGCTTTCTTT. Residues: CATWGGIEAFF.

This clonotype was detected only a few times. The J gene is TRBJ2-1, the V gene TRBV20-1; weak D call: TRBD2 (6 bases). The V gene's germline CDR1 is DFQATT and CDR2 SNEGSKA (reference sequence). The CDR3 runs 16 residues. V lost 6 bases to trimming and J lost 1 base, with 19 bases between them. CDR3 in amino acids: CSAIFRRDPSYNEQFF. DNA of the CDR3: TGCAGTGCCATTTTTAGGCGGGATCCTTCCTACAATGAGCAGTTCTTC.

The chain recombines TRBV29-1 with TRBJ2-7, with a weak D call TRBD2 (5 bases). V shed 5 bases and J shed 0 bases, with 17 bases lying between them. Germline CDR1 SQVTM, CDR2 ANQGSEA. The CDR3 extends over 15 amino acids. DNA of the CDR3: TGCAGCGTTTCCTACGCGGGTCTAAGCTCCTACGAGCAGTACTTC. It codes for CSVSYAGLSSYEQYF.

In nucleotides, the CDR3 is TGTGCCAGCAGTTTCGCACCGGGGGAGCGCGATGAGCAGTTCTTC. The encoded protein is CASSFAPGERDEQFF. The chain is built from TRBV6-5 and TRBJ2-1; TRBD2 is a possible D gene (6 bases). The CDR3 spans 15 residues. In germline, CDR1 is MNHEY, CDR2 SVGAGI. Trimming shortened V by 4 bases and J by 8 bases, and 18 bases separated the two germline ends.

This clonotype was counted only a few times. The CDR3 protein is CASIPGTALTGELFF. The CDR3 DNA reads as TGTGCCAGCATCCCCGGGACAGCTTTAACCGGGGAGCTGTTTTTT. The rearrangement links TRBV28 to TRBJ2-2; 7 nucleotides agree with TRBD1. The CDR3 is 15 residues long. V lost 7 bases to trimming and J lost 5 bases; unmatched junction nucleotides: 10. Per the germline V gene, CDR1 is MDHEN and CDR2 is SYDVKM.

In this sample, this clonotype turned up many times. CDR3 protein: CSVEERGDGTDTQYF. DNA for the CDR3: TGCAGCGTTGAAGAAAGGGGAGATGGGACAGATACGCAGTATTTT. The chain is built from TRBV29-1 and TRBJ2-3; the D gene could be TRBD1 or TRBD2 (5 bases each). Germline V gene sequence: CDR1 SQVTM, CDR2 ANQGSEA. The CDR3 extends over 15 amino acids. The V and J ends lost 0 bases and 3 bases respectively, with 13 bases between them.

The rearrangement links TRBV4-3 to TRBJ1-1; 7 bases are shared with TRBD1. The V gene end was trimmed by 0 bases and the J gene end by 2 bases; junction bases not matched to a gene: 6. Germline CDR1 reads LGHNA; CDR2 reads YSLEER. The CDR3 spans 16 residues. In DNA, the CDR3 is TGCGCCAGCAGCCAAGATAGGGACAGCTTTAACACTGAAGCTTTCTTT. Its protein product is CASSQDRDSFNTEAFF.

This clonotype was detected only a few times. This chain connects TRBV29-1 to TRBJ2-5, with 8 bases identical to TRBD1. CDR3 size: 17 residues. Unmatched junction bases numbered 12, after V lost 2 bases and J lost 1 base. Germline V gene sequence: CDR1 SQVTM, CDR2 ANQGSEA. As DNA, the CDR3 is TGCAGCGTTGAAAGCAGGGGGCGCATCCCCAGCCAAGAGACCCAGTACTTC. Its protein product is CSVESRGRIPSQETQYF.

The chain joins TRBV5-4 to TRBJ2-7; the D gene is possibly TRBD2 (5 bases). Germline V gives CDR1 SGHNT, CDR2 YYREEE (reference sequence). Trimming pared 6 bases from V and 3 bases from J, leaving 16 bases between. The CDR3 has 14 amino acids. The CDR3 DNA reads TGTGCCAGCACATTAGATCTTGAGGGCTACGAGCAGTACTTC. Its translation is CASTLDLEGYEQYF.

This clonotype was counted once. This chain links TRBV6-5 with TRBJ2-2; no firm D call. The CDR3 runs to 15 residues. V was cut by 2 bases and J by 5 bases, with 12 bases left in between. Germline CDR1 is MNHEY and CDR2 is SVGAGI. The CDR3 nucleotides are TGTGCCAGCAGTTACCCTCAGGAGATAACCGGGGAGCTGTTTTTT. Translated: CASSYPQEITGELFF.

This clonotype was seen a few times. The rearrangement joins TRBV7-8 to TRBJ2-7; 7 bases line up with TRBD2. V dropped 7 bases and J dropped 2; count of bases not matched to a gene: 8. This CDR3 has 14 amino acids. The germline V gene has CDR1 SGHVS and CDR2 FQNEAQ. The CDR3 nucleotides read TGTGCCAGCAAGCGGGACGGGATGCCCTACGAGCAGTACTTC. Encoded protein: CASKRDGMPYEQYF.

This clonotype has just a few counts. J is TRBJ2-7 and V is TRBV4-1; TRBD2 matches 11 bases. Germline loops: CDR1 MGHRA, CDR2 YSYEKL. The trim removed 4 bases at V and 3 bases at J, leaving 2 bases unmatched. This CDR3 comprises 14 residues. CDR3 nucleotides: TGCGCCAGCAGCCCGACTAGCGGGAACTACGAGCAGTACTTC. This codes for CASSPTSGNYEQYF.

There are a few counts of this clonotype. The gene calls are TRBV6-2 or TRBV6-3 and TRBJ2-1; 10 bases agree with TRBD2. V gave up 6 bases and J gave up 4 bases; unmatched junction bases: 6. The germline gives CDR1 MNHEY, CDR2 SVGEGT. CDR3 length: 15 residues. CDR3 sequence: CASRVTSGLYNEQFF. The CDR3 DNA is TGTGCCAGCAGAGTGACTAGCGGGTTGTACAATGAGCAGTTCTTC.

The chain recombines TRBV11-1 with TRBJ1-1; D gene unclear. Germline CDR1 is SGHAT and CDR2 is FQDESV (reference sequence). V was pared by 5 bases and J by 8 bases, with 12 bases between. This CDR3 contains 12 residues. The CDR3 spells CASSELGKEAFF. The DNA of the CDR3 is TGTGCCAGCAGCGAGCTGGGTAAGGAAGCTTTCTTT. Using reference TRBV11-1 and TRBJ1-1 for the parts outside the CDR3, the full variable domain is EAEVAQSPRYKITEKSQAVAFWCDPISGHATLYWYRQILGQGPELLVQFQDESVVDDSQLPKDRFSAERLKGVDSTLKIQPAELGDSAMYLCASSELGKEAFFGQGTRLTVV.

This clonotype was seen more than once but under ten times. This sequence joins TRBV12-3 or TRBV12-4 and TRBJ1-5; D not resolved. CDR3 size: 13 residues. V was clipped by 1 base and J by 9 bases, with 10 bases between them. CDR3 DNA: TGTGCCAGCAGTTTAGTTGAGGGAGGGCCCCAGCATTTT. It encodes CASSLVEGGPQHF.

This clonotype was counted at least ten times. V gene TRBV15 combines with J gene TRBJ2-6; no clear D gene. CDR1 LNHNV and CDR2 YYDKDF come from the germline V gene (reference sequence). With 8 bases removed from V and 0 bases from J, the gap between germline ends came to 14 bases. CDR3 length equals 16 residues. CDR3 in amino acids: CATEPSQLSGANVLTF. Written as DNA, the CDR3 is TGTGCCACCGAGCCGTCCCAGCTCTCTGGGGCCAACGTCCTGACTTTC.